One sample yielded the 25 T cell receptor beta chains listed below, sequenced in a study of T cells in Graves' hyperthyroidism and ophthalmopathy. RNA transcripts provided the source from which TCR beta CDR3 regions were amplified. When the TCR CDR3 underwent first-round RT-PCR, the HTBI primer set was used. Via MiXCR, TCRdb re-called the multiplex PCR reads, giving one row per CDR3 protein. The sample lists 300,000 or so distinct CDR3 sequences; over 15% were seen once. Sequencing was carried out using blood. These receptors all come from a woman aged 55 to 70 with Graves' ophthalmopathy.

Points on this clonotype: A clone one base away is much larger, so this may be a read error. The V call is TRBV9, the J call TRBJ1-2; 8 bases fit TRBD1. Germline CDR1 SGDLS, CDR2 YYNGEE. The CDR3 totals 13 residues. The V segment lost 5 bases and the J segment 3 bases; nucleotides outside the gene matches: 3. CDR3 sequence reads: CASSKQGDYGYTF. DNA for the CDR3: TGTGCCAGCAGTAAACAGGGGGACTATGGCTACACCTTC. The full variable domain, in which reference TRBV9 and TRBJ1-2 provide the parts outside the CDR3, is DSGVTQTPKHLITATGQRVTLRCSPRSGDLSVYWYQQSLDQGLQFLIQYYNGEERAKGNILERFSAQQFPDLHSELNLSSLELGDSALYFCASSKQGDYGYTFGSGTRLTVV.

This clonotype occurred many times. The chain uses TRBV28 and TRBJ1-5, with D tentatively TRBD1 (5 bases). This CDR3 has 15 amino acids. V was shortened by 5 bases and J by 2 bases, with 13 bases between the two germline ends. From germline, CDR1 is MDHEN and CDR2 SYDVKM. The CDR3 bases are TGTGCCAGCAGTACTGGGGGGAAGGGCAATCAGCCCCAGCATTTT. Translating it yields CASSTGGKGNQPQHF.

This rearrangement joins TRBV6-1 to TRBJ2-4; possibly TRBD2 for D (5 bases). Germline loops: CDR1 MNHNS, CDR2 SASEGT. V gave up 4 bases and J gave up 6 bases, with 16 bases separating them. This CDR3 contains 15 residues. Here the CDR3 DNA reads TGTGCCAGCAGTGCGCCGGGGATAGGGAGAAACATTCAGTACTTC. Translated: CASSAPGIGRNIQYF.

This clonotype was observed many times. The CDR3 nucleotides are TGTGCCATCAGTGCCGCTAGGGACACTGAAGCTTTCTTT. It translates to CAISAARDTEAFF. This sequence joins TRBV10-3 and TRBJ1-1; D is unclear. V lost 4 bases and J 3 bases, leaving 9 bases between the germline ends. Germline CDR1 is ENHRY and CDR2 is SYGVKD. The CDR3 length is 13 residues.

In this sample, this clonotype turned up many times. CDR3 DNA sequence: TGTGCCAGCAGTGCAGCGGGGGCAGAGACCCAGTACTTC. It translates to CASSAAGAETQYF. This chain connects TRBV6-1 to TRBJ2-5; the match to TRBD2 covers 8 bases. The junction had 2 bases not matched to a gene; V was cut back by 4 bases and J by 4 bases. This CDR3 is built from 13 residues. Per germline, CDR1 MNHNS and CDR2 SASEGT.

This sequence joins TRBV7-9 and TRBJ2-1; 10 bases agree with TRBD2. The germline gives CDR1 SEHNR, CDR2 FQNEAQ (reference sequence). J was trimmed by 5 bases and V by 5 bases; bases with no gene match: 9. CDR3 length: 16 residues. CDR3 in DNA: TGTGCCAGCAGCCTCGCTGGGACTAGCGCACACAATGAGCAGTTCTTC. This codes for CASSLAGTSAHNEQFF. Full variable domain (outside the CDR3, taken from reference TRBV7-9 and TRBJ2-1): DTGVSQNPRHKITKRGQNVTFRCDPISEHNRLYWYRQTLGQGPEFLTYFQNEAQLEKSRLLSDRFSAERPKGSFSTLEIQRTEQGDSAMYLCASSLAGTSAHNEQFFGPGTRLTVL.

The table lists this clonotype with many counts. This chain uses TRBV28 with TRBJ1-3; D call uncertain. Germline CDR1 MDHEN, CDR2 SYDVKM. V was pared by 0 bases and J by 0 bases, with 9 bases between. The CDR3 has 16 amino acids. CDR3: CASSLWFGGSGNTIYF. CDR3 DNA sequence: TGTGCCAGCAGTTTATGGTTTGGCGGCTCTGGAAACACCATATATTTT.

This sequence joins TRBV20-1 and TRBJ2-5; D ambiguous. The ends were cut back, 7 bases at V and 7 bases at J, with 16 bases in the middle. The germline V gene has CDR1 DFQATT and CDR2 SNEGSKA (reference sequence). The CDR3 consists of 12 residues. CDR3 DNA sequence: TGCAGTGTCCTTCAAATTCTAGGGACCCAGTACTTC. Its protein is CSVLQILGTQYF.

The rearrangement uses TRBV6-5 and TRBJ2-1; 8 bases map to TRBD2. CDR3 length: 16 residues. Germline CDR1 MNHEY, CDR2 SVGAGI. V trimming: 0 bases; J trimming: 3 bases; junction bases outside the gene matches: 4. The CDR3 loop reads CASSYSGSGNYNEQFF. CDR3 nucleotide sequence: TGTGCCAGCAGTTACTCGGGTAGCGGGAACTACAATGAGCAGTTCTTC.

This chain uses TRBV28 with TRBJ2-3; 11 positions match TRBD2. This CDR3 is built from 17 residues. V shed 3 bases and J 7 bases; nucleotides not matched to a gene: 12. The V gene's germline CDR1 is MDHEN and CDR2 SYDVKM. Written as DNA, the CDR3 is TGTGCCAGCAGTTTTCTCTGGGCTAGCGGGGGGACTCATACGCAGTATTTT. This encodes CASSFLWASGGTHTQYF.

This clonotype was counted ten times or more. CDR3: CASRPQGAAEKLFF. CDR3 DNA sequence: TGCGCCAGCAGACCACAGGGGGCGGCTGAAAAACTGTTTTTT. This chain joins TRBV5-1 and TRBJ1-4; TRBD1 aligns across 9 bases. With V trimmed by 5 bases and J by 7 bases, 6 bases remained unmatched. The CDR3 runs to 14 residues. Germline V gene lookup returns CDR1 SGHRS and CDR2 YFSETQ.

V gene TRBV10-3 combines with J gene TRBJ1-3; no firm D call. CDR1 is ENHRY, CDR2 SYGVKD, per germline. V shed 2 bases and J shed 0 bases, with 17 bases lying between them. The CDR3 is made up of 18 amino acids. The CDR3 DNA sequence: TGTGCCATCAGTGAGGTTATCGGACGAGGATTCTCTGGAAACACCATATATTTT. Its translation: CAISEVIGRGFSGNTIYF.

This clonotype was picked up many times. The chain combines TRBV29-1 with TRBJ1-1; D perhaps matches TRBD1 (5 bases). The CDR3 runs to 13 residues. The V gene lost 6 bases and the J gene lost 11 bases, with 22 bases spanning the gap. From germline, CDR1 is SQVTM and CDR2 ANQGSEA. The CDR3 loop reads CSVRSGRGTDAFF. In nucleotides, the CDR3 is TGCAGCGTCCGCTCAGGGCGAGGGACCGACGCTTTCTTT.

This clonotype has a handful of counts. A much more abundant neighbour one base away suggests this may be a read error. This rearrangement joins TRBV11-2 to TRBJ2-7, with 10 nucleotides matching TRBD2. This CDR3 contains 15 residues. Germline V gives CDR1 SGHAT, CDR2 FQNNGV. Germline trimming cut 2 bases from V and 7 bases from J; bases unmatched to any gene: 8. CDR3 loop: CASSLSASGGHEQYF. The CDR3 nucleotides are TGTGCCAGCAGCTTATCAGCTAGCGGGGGTCATGAGCAGTACTTC.

Many counts were recorded for this clonotype. The genes are TRBV6-2 or TRBV6-3 and TRBJ2-3; 10 positions match TRBD2. V lost 8 bases and J lost 4; bases outside the gene matches: 3. This CDR3 contains 13 residues. In germline, CDR1 is MNHEY, CDR2 SVGEGT. This chain's CDR3 is CASRLAGADTQYF. DNA of the CDR3: TGTGCCAGCCGGCTAGCGGGAGCAGATACGCAGTATTTT.

Regarding this clonotype: A read error is possible here, since a much larger clone lies one base away. The chain recombines TRBV5-1 with TRBJ2-2; 7 bases agree with TRBD2. The CDR3 loop spans 15 amino acids. Germline V gives CDR1 SGHRS, CDR2 YFSETQ. The V and J ends lost 5 bases and 0 bases, in that order; junction bases with no gene match: 4. CDR3 region: CASSNSGSNTGELFF. The DNA for the CDR3 is TGCGCCAGCAGTAATAGCGGGTCGAACACCGGGGAGCTGTTTTTT.

This clonotype was detected many times. This chain connects TRBV27 to TRBJ2-2; no firm D call. Germline loops: CDR1 MNHEY, CDR2 SMNVEV (reference sequence). The CDR3 runs 13 residues. Between the trimmed V and J ends, which lost 5 bases and 4 bases, there was a span of 8 bases. CDR3 DNA sequence: TGTGCCAGCAGTGAAGGGATCACCGGGGAGCTGTTTTTT. This sequence encodes CASSEGITGELFF.

The table lists this clonotype with a few counts. The V gene is TRBV3-1, the J gene TRBJ1-2; a possible D gene is TRBD1 (6 bases). CDR3 length: 14 residues. V was cut by 4 bases and J by 2 bases, with 11 bases left in between. From germline, CDR1 is LGHDT and CDR2 YNNKEL (reference sequence). Here the CDR3 reads CASSPTGGNYGYTF. The CDR3 DNA follows: TGTGCCAGCAGCCCCACCGGGGGCAACTATGGCTACACCTTC.

This clonotype showed up many times. The CDR3: CASSQESSGSTDTQYF. DNA of the CDR3: TGCGCCAGCAGCCAAGAGTCCAGCGGGAGCACAGATACGCAGTATTTT. The chain has TRBV4-3 and TRBJ2-3; weak D call: TRBD2 (6 bases). The CDR3 spans 16 residues. Trimming stripped 0 bases from V and 0 bases from J, with 10 bases between. CDR1 and CDR2 (germline): LGHNA, YSLEER.

The chain recombines TRBV2 with TRBJ1-3, with TRBD1 identical over 9 bases. From germline, CDR1 is SNHLY and CDR2 FYNNEI. CDR3 size: 14 residues. V trimming: 4 bases; J trimming: 4 bases; junction bases outside the gene matches: 2. CDR3 sequence reads: CASSGTGEGNTIYF. The CDR3 DNA sequence: TGTGCCAGCAGTGGGACAGGGGAAGGAAACACCATATATTTT.

This clonotype was picked up a small number of times. The chain links TRBV19 to TRBJ1-5; D might be TRBD1 (5 bases). V was cut by 10 bases and J by 1 base, with 17 bases left in between. Germline V gives CDR1 LNHDA, CDR2 SQIVND (reference sequence). This CDR3 spans 15 amino acids. The CDR3 DNA reads TGTGCCACCAAACCCCAGACAGACAGCAATCAGCCCCAGCATTTT. Its protein product is CATKPQTDSNQPQHF.

This clonotype was detected many times. CDR3 loop: CASSLRAQRDGYTF. As DNA, the CDR3 is TGTGCCAGCAGCTTGAGGGCTCAACGGGATGGCTACACCTTC. This chain links TRBV7-2 with TRBJ1-2; unclear D gene. V lost 3 bases to trimming and J lost 6 bases, with 14 bases between them. Looked up from germline, CDR1 is SGHTA and CDR2 is FQGNSA. This CDR3 spans 14 amino acids.

Only a few counts were recorded for this clonotype. This may be a read error, as it is one base from a much larger clone. The DNA of the CDR3 is TGTGCCAGCAGTGCGACGTACCCGACGGGCTATGGCTACACCTTC. Encoded protein: CASSATYPTGYGYTF. This chain joins TRBV6-1 and TRBJ1-2; D gene uncertain. V was pared by 4 bases and J by 4 bases, with 16 bases between. The CDR3 has 15 residues. Germline V CDR1 and CDR2: MNHNS, SASEGT.

This clonotype came up a few times. The chain joins TRBV19 to TRBJ1-1, with 8 bases aligning to TRBD1. After removal of 7 bases from V and 6 bases from J, the junction contained 7 bases not matched to a gene. Germline CDR1 LNHDA, CDR2 SQIVND (reference sequence). The CDR3 length is 13 residues. CDR3 region: CASNQGAKPEAFF. CDR3 DNA: TGTGCCAGTAATCAGGGGGCAAAACCTGAAGCTTTCTTT.

This clonotype was picked up many times. This chain joins TRBV11-2 and TRBJ2-7; D is tentatively TRBD1 or TRBD2 (5 bases each). V was pared by 5 bases and J by 6 bases, with 17 bases between. The CDR3 has 14 residues. Germline CDR1 is SGHAT and CDR2 is FQNNGV. The CDR3 DNA is TGTGCCAGCAGCCTAGCTGGGGCAGGGATCGAGCAGTACTTC. Amino acid sequence: CASSLAGAGIEQYF.